These 11 T cell receptor beta chains were all obtained from the same sample, sequenced in a study of T-cell memory formation after mild COVID-19. TCRdb reprocessed the 5' RACE reads with MiXCR, giving one entry per CDR3 protein. Of roughly 400,000 distinct CDR3 sequences in the sample, 18% are singletons; the top ten hold about 22%. The sample comprised PBMCs or a T cell subset sorted from them (not recorded which). The receptors derive from a man between 18 and 35 years old who had mild COVID-19 (a few samples of this study predate the infection). Cell type and time point are not known.

This rearrangement joins TRBV5-1 to TRBJ1-6, with 8 positions matching TRBD1. CDR3 length: 15 residues. V was clipped by 4 bases and J by 7 bases; unmatched bases: 7. From germline, CDR1 is SGHRS and CDR2 YFSETQ. In DNA form, the CDR3 reads TGCGCCAGCAGCACCAGGACAGGGACCAATTCACCCCTCCACTTT. It codes for CASSTRTGTNSPLHF.

The chain couples TRBV28 to TRBJ1-2; no clear D gene. V lost 4 bases and J 4 bases, leaving 7 bases between the germline ends. CDR1 and CDR2 from the germline V gene are MDHEN and SYDVKM. The CDR3 has 12 residues. The CDR3 is CASSWQSYGYTF. The CDR3 bases are TGTGCCAGCAGTTGGCAGAGCTATGGCTACACCTTC.

V and J are TRBV6-5 and TRBJ1-6; possibly TRBD1 for D (6 bases). CDR3 length: 14 residues. Looked up from germline, CDR1 is MNHEY and CDR2 is SVGAGI. Trimming removed 4 bases from V and 9 bases from J, with 13 bases in between. The CDR3 DNA sequence: TGTGCCAGCAGTTCCGGGACACGGGCTTCACCCCTCCACTTT. Its translation: CASSSGTRASPLHF.

The sample holds a few counts of this clonotype. This chain uses TRBV5-6 with TRBJ2-7; D may correspond to TRBD1 or TRBD2 (5 bases each). This CDR3 is built from 16 residues. Germline V lookup: CDR1 SGHDT, CDR2 YYEEEE. V dropped 4 bases and J dropped 5 bases, with 22 bases sitting between them. The CDR3, as DNA: TGTGCCAGCAGCGGCGGCCGGGACCGGCGAATCAACGAGCAGTACTTC. It codes for CASSGGRDRRINEQYF.

This clonotype was seen only a few times. The gene calls are TRBV27 and TRBJ2-3; 14 nucleotides align to TRBD2. Germline V gene lookup returns CDR1 MNHEY and CDR2 SMNVEV (reference sequence). CDR3 size: 18 residues. The J segment lost 2 bases and the V segment lost 8 bases, leaving 12 bases of the junction unmatched. In nucleotides, the CDR3 is TGTGCCAGCGTACCTATAGGACTAGCGGGGGGATACACAGATACGCAGTATTTT. It is translated as CASVPIGLAGGYTDTQYF.

Only one count was recorded for this clonotype. The chain combines TRBV18 with TRBJ1-2, with 11 bases fitting TRBD1. Trimming removed 0 bases from V and 6 bases from J; junction bases left unmatched: 6. Germline V gene lookup returns CDR1 KGHSH and CDR2 LQKENI. The CDR3 contains 16 residues. CDR3 sequence: CASSPPFGQGADGYTF. CDR3 in DNA: TGTGCCAGCTCACCACCATTCGGACAGGGGGCAGATGGCTACACCTTC. Full variable domain (rest looked up from reference TRBV18 and TRBJ1-2): NAGVMQNPRHLVRRRGQEARLRCSPMKGHSHVYWYRQLPEEGLKFMVYLQKENIIDESGMPKERFSAEFPKEGPSILRIQQVVRGDSAAYFCASSPPFGQGADGYTFGSGTRLTVV.

This rearrangement joins TRBV12-3 or TRBV12-4 to TRBJ2-3; 9 positions agree with TRBD2. The CDR3 extends over 13 amino acids. The ends lost 6 bases at V and 4 bases at J; junction bases unmatched: 2. The CDR3 nucleotides read TGTGCCAGCAGGGCGGGGGGGCCAGATACGCAGTATTTT. Translating gives CASRAGGPDTQYF.

The rearrangement links TRBV10-3 to TRBJ2-3, with TRBD1 matching over 8 bases. Germline V gene sequence: CDR1 ENHRY, CDR2 SYGVKD. V shed 5 bases and J 4 bases; nucleotides not matched to a gene: 5. There are 14 residues in the CDR3. The CDR3 DNA sequence: TGTGCCATCAGTCGAGGACAGGGCCCAGATACGCAGTATTTT. Encoded protein: CAISRGQGPDTQYF.

J is TRBJ2-7 and V is TRBV3-1, with 7 nucleotides matching TRBD1. This CDR3 region has 14 residues. The germline gives CDR1 LGHDT, CDR2 YNNKEL (reference sequence). The V segment lost 4 bases and the J segment 3 bases; nucleotides outside the gene matches: 6. CDR3 residues: CASSPGTVNYEQYF. The CDR3 bases are TGTGCCAGCAGCCCCGGGACAGTGAACTACGAGCAGTACTTC.

This clonotype was recorded a few times. This chain joins TRBV7-2 and TRBJ1-6, with TRBD1 as a possible D gene (6 bases). Trimming removed 2 bases from V and 9 bases from J, with 14 bases in between. This CDR3 is built from 15 residues. CDR1 and CDR2 from the germline V gene are SGHTA and FQGNSA. DNA for the CDR3: TGTGCCAGCAGCTTATTGGGGGCTAAGGGTTCACCCCTCCACTTT. As protein: CASSLLGAKGSPLHF.

The chain combines TRBV7-3 with TRBJ1-3, with D tentatively TRBD1 (6 bases). V dropped 2 bases and J dropped 4 bases, with 9 bases sitting between them. Germline CDR1 reads SGHTA; CDR2 reads FQGTGA. This CDR3 region has 14 residues. The CDR3 coding sequence is TGTGCCAGCAGCTTAGGGCAGGGGGGAAACACCATATATTTT. Its translation is CASSLGQGGNTIYF.